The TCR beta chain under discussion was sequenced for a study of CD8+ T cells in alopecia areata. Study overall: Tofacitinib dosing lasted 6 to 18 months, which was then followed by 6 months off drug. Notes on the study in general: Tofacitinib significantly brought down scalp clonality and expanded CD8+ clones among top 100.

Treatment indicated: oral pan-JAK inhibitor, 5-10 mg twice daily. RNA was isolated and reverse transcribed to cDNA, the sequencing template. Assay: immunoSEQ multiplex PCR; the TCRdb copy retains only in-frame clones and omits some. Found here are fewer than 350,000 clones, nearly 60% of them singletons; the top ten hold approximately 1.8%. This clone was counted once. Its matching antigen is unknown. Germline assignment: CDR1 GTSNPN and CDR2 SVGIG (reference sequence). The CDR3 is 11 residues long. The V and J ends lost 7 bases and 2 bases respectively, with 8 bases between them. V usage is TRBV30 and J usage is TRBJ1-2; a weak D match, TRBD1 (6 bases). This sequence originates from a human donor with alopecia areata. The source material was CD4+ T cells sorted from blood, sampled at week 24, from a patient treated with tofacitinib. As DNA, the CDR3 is TGTGCCTCTGACAGGAACTATGGCTACACCTTC. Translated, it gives CASDRNYGYTF. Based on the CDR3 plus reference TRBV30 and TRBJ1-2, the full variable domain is SQTIHQWPATLVQPVGSPLSLECTVEGTSNPNLYWYRQAAGRGLQLLFYSVGIGQISSEVPQNLSASRPQDRQFILSSKKLLLSDSGFYLCASDRNYGYTFGSGTRLTVV.